These T cell receptor beta chains were read from a single sample in a study of tumour-infiltrating T cells in Burkitt lymphoma. Clones were sequenced by immunoSEQ multiplex PCR, and TCRdb holds only the in-frame ones, with some missing. The top ten clones hold 2.9% of a sample with approximately 46,000 clones, less than 35% of them seen once. The sequencing sample was made of tumor tissue. The source is a human donor with Burkitt lymphoma. Both conserved end residues are part of each CDR3. The order of the fields is J gene, clone size, CDR3 length, D gene, V gene, CDR3 protein, CDR3 DNA. A D gene is named only where the DNA matches it firmly. Clone size is stated in some rows and not others, as once, few, many or a class when expanded.

J gene: TRBJ2-5; clone size: -; CDR3 length: 15; D gene: TRBD2; V gene: TRBV2; CDR3 protein: CASSGGLAGPETQYF; CDR3 DNA: TGTGCCAGCAGTGGAGGCCTAGCGGGGCCAGAGACCCAGTACTTC
J gene: TRBJ1-2; clone size: few; CDR3 length: 15; D gene: TRBD1; V gene: TRBV5-1; CDR3 protein: CASSTSIGTEYGYTF; CDR3 DNA: TGCGCCAGCAGCACTTCCATAGGGACAGAATATGGCTACACCTTC
J gene: TRBJ1-1; clone size: -; CDR3 length: 14; D gene: TRBD1; V gene: TRBV5-1; CDR3 protein: CASSQQGGNTEAFF; CDR3 DNA: TGCGCCAGCAGTCAACAGGGGGGGAACACTGAAGCTTTCTTT
J gene: TRBJ1-5; clone size: few; CDR3 length: 14; D gene: -; V gene: TRBV6-1; CDR3 protein: CASSERTVNQPQHF; CDR3 DNA: TGTGCCAGCAGTGAAAGGACAGTGAATCAGCCCCAGCATTTT
J gene: TRBJ2-1; clone size: -; CDR3 length: 11; D gene: -; V gene: TRBV5-6; CDR3 protein: CASSRYNEQFF; CDR3 DNA: TGTGCCAGCAGCCGTTACAATGAGCAGTTCTTC
J gene: TRBJ2-7; clone size: few; CDR3 length: 15; D gene: -; V gene: TRBV7-9; CDR3 protein: CASSLGGGLGYEQYF; CDR3 DNA: TGTGCCAGCAGCTTAGGGGGGGGCCTTGGATACGAGCAGTACTTC
J gene: TRBJ1-1; clone size: many; CDR3 length: 13; D gene: -; V gene: TRBV7-8; CDR3 protein: CASSLGPGAEAFF; CDR3 DNA: TGTGCCAGCAGCTTGGGCCCCGGGGCTGAAGCTTTCTTT
J gene: TRBJ1-4; clone size: -; CDR3 length: 13; D gene: -; V gene: TRBV7-9; CDR3 protein: CASSLRQDEKLFF; CDR3 DNA: TGTGCCAGCAGCTTGAGACAGGATGAAAAACTGTTTTTT
J gene: TRBJ1-4; clone size: -; CDR3 length: 13; D gene: -; V gene: TRBV6-5; CDR3 protein: CASSLYSNEKLFF; CDR3 DNA: TGTGCCAGCAGTTTGTACAGTAATGAAAAACTGTTTTTT
J gene: TRBJ2-1; clone size: -; CDR3 length: 11; D gene: -; V gene: TRBV6-6; CDR3 protein: CASSQTGKQFF; CDR3 DNA: TGTGCCAGCAGTCAAACGGGTAAACAGTTCTTC